The sequence of this T cell receptor (beta chain) was determined in a study of CD8+ T cells in alopecia areata (dated by TCRdb to the late 2010s). Looking at the study overall: Treated patients were enrolled in an open-label pilot trial of oral tofacitinib, 5 to 10 mg twice daily, for moderate-to-severe alopecia areata. The study used high-throughput TCRbeta sequencing to examine T cell clonal expansion in alopecia areata, in both the C3H/HeJ mouse model and human patients. RNA came from the PAXgene miRNA kit for fixed scalp, the miRNeasy kit for PBMCs, and the RNeasy kit for mouse skin. Disease severity in treated patients was measured with the SALT score, which quantifies the percentage of affected scalp surface area. Tofacitinib-treated patients had biopsies at baseline and at 4 and 24 weeks of treatment, with a later scalp biopsy in several patients. Scalp clonality was compared across normal scalp (n=4), patchy alopecia areata scalp (n=8), and alopecia totalis/universalis scalp (n=8). immunoSEQ multiplex PCR using 35 Vbeta forward primers and 13 Jbeta reverse primers was used to amplify TCRbeta CDR3 regions. Patients stayed on tofacitinib for 6 to 18 months and then had 6 months of follow-up off drug so that delayed response and recurrence could be assessed. On the human side, TCRbeta sequencing was run on scalp tissue and on sorted CD4+ and CD8+ peripheral blood T cells from healthy controls and from alopecia areata patients with either patchy or totalis/universalis disease. Study-level results and caveats: Because the treated cohort was small and included a single nonresponder, larger studies are needed to assess links between baseline CD8+ expansion and response. Unlike mouse skin, which is dominated by gammadelta T cells, normal human skin has resident alphabeta T cells that are also sequenced, and this complicates analysis of the scalp TCR repertoire. Shared TCR sequences between patients were less evident than in mice, which may be partly attributable to HLA diversity in the patient population. Many expanded lesional clones persisted in scalp and blood during tofacitinib treatment, which may partly explain relapse after stopping treatment. Lesional scalp, especially in alopecia totalis/universalis, showed higher clonality and more expanded CD8+ clones than normal scalp, suggesting antigenic drive. With tofacitinib, both scalp clonality and the number of expanded CD8+ clones among the top 100 scalp clones went down significantly.

Per the publication, the time point label means: less than five weeks on oral tofacitinib. The treatment or condition tag for this specimen amounts to: oral pan-JAK inhibitor, 5-10 mg twice daily. Peripheral blood and lesional scalp punch biopsies were obtained from patients with alopecia areata. PBMCs were separated by density centrifugation and stained for CD3, CD4 and CD8, after which CD4+ and CD8+ T cells were sorted on a FACSAria. Points on this clone: Its target antigen remains unknown. No quality values exist for individual bases; no much larger clone is one base distant.

The germline V gene gives CDR1 as SGHTA and CDR2 as FQGTGA. Measured from the cysteine to the phenylalanine, the CDR3 is 13 residues long. The DNA shown is the 39-base CDR3, in frame from base 1. V is trimmed back by 5 bases and J by 11 bases, and the junction contains 8 bases that no gene match accounts for. The library was prepared using the immunoSEQ multiplex PCR assay. For TCR sequencing, RNA was extracted from every sample and reverse transcribed into cDNA to serve as template. SuperScript III was used to make first-strand cDNA, primed with a 2:1 mix of oligo-dT and random hexamers. A synthetic immune receptor repertoire was used to gauge amplification bias, and whatever bias remained was removed computationally. The original methods were these. Raw reads were preprocessed to remove errors, and CDR3 was defined by IMGT conventions from the conserved cysteine to phenylalanine. Clonality was computed by normalizing Shannon entropy by log2 of the number of productive unique TCRs and subtracting the result from 1. CD4 or CD8 identity of scalp clones was inferred by cross-referencing scalp TCRbeta sequences with sorted blood CD4 and CD8 repertoires. As stored in TCRdb, this immuneACCESS dataset retains in-frame rearrangements with V and J assigned. A fraction of the clones does not appear; measured against another copy, unresolved V genes explain less than half of the discrepancy, and the remainder lacks a known reason. The V and J calls and clone size are taken from that table; D and trimming were inferred from the DNA. The sample records over 100,000 clones, about 50% of which are singletons. Roughly 0.5% of the sample lies in the top ten.

The sequencing used CD4+ T cells sorted from blood, collected at week 4, from a patient treated with tofacitinib. The source of this sequence is a human donor with alopecia areata. The chain is assembled from TRBV7-3 and TRBJ2-3, with TRBD1 matching 9 junction bases. The DNA sequence is as follows: TGTGCCAGCAGCCCAGGGACAGGGTTTGAGCAGTATTTT. This gives the protein CASSPGTGFEQYF.